These 3 T cell receptor beta chains came from one sample sequenced in a study of blood T cell repertoires in COVID-19. TCRdb's copy holds only in-frame clones and misses some; the assay was immunoSEQ multiplex PCR. The top ten hold about 1.2% of the sample, which has some 370,000 clones, around 92% seen once. The sample consisted of peripheral blood. All receptors derive from a man between 35 and 55 years old with acute or convalescent COVID-19.

This clone is a singleton in its sample. The rearrangement links TRBV7-2 to TRBJ2-7, with 8 bases that match TRBD2. The J segment lost 3 bases and the V segment lost 3 bases, leaving 7 bases of the junction unmatched. This CDR3 spans 15 amino acids. Germline V CDR1 and CDR2: SGHTA, FQGNSA. CDR3 nucleotides: TGTGCCAGCAGCTTCCCGGGACTAGGGGACTACGAGCAGTACTTC. Its translation: CASSFPGLGDYEQYF.

The rearrangement links TRBV14 to TRBJ2-7; 7 nucleotides line up with TRBD1. V trimming: 9 bases; J trimming: 2 bases; junction bases outside the gene matches: 10. Per the germline V gene, CDR1 is SGHDN and CDR2 is FVKESK. The CDR3 runs to 14 residues. The CDR3 region is CASSEAGTAYEQYF. CDR3 nucleotide sequence: TGTGCCAGTTCCGAAGCAGGGACAGCCTACGAGCAGTACTTC.

V is TRBV12-3 or TRBV12-4 and J is TRBJ1-2; D is unclear. This CDR3 has 13 residues. The germline V and J ends were trimmed by 6 bases and 0 bases, with 8 bases remaining between them. Here the CDR3 reads CASRGTANYGYTF. CDR3 coding DNA: TGTGCCAGCAGGGGCACCGCTAACTATGGCTACACCTTC.